The next 14 T cell receptor beta chains were all read from a single sample in a study of shared clonotypes between healthy human individuals. The assay was immunoSEQ multiplex PCR, and TCRdb's table has in-frame clones only and misses some. The table lists about half a million clones, over 70% of them singletons. Specimen: PBMCs. Receptors were obtained from a middle-aged woman in good health. Some clones in this sample may be carry-over from other donors' samples.

As for this clone: This likely reflects a read error, since a far larger clone is one base away. This sequence joins TRBV4-1 and TRBJ1-2, with a weak D call TRBD1 (6 bases). In germline, CDR1 is MGHRA, CDR2 YSYEKL. The length of the CDR3 is 14 residues. This CDR3 is CASSPGQMNCGYTF. As DNA, the CDR3 is TGCGCCAGCAGCCCCGGACAGATGAACTGTGGCTACACCTTC.

Note on this clone: A far larger clone is one base from this, pointing to a likely read error. This chain uses TRBV28 with TRBJ2-7; the D gene is possibly TRBD1 (5 bases). Per germline, CDR1 MDHEN and CDR2 SYDVKM. This CDR3 is built from 12 residues. V lost 8 bases and J lost 4, with 12 bases in between. CDR3 region: CASGLAGYEQYF. CDR3 nucleotide sequence: TGTGCCAGCGGTCTGGCAGGGTACGAGCAGTACTTC.

CDR3 amino acids: CASSVGGTSDHEQYF. CDR3 in DNA: TGTGCCAGCAGCGTAGGAGGTACTAGCGACCACGAGCAGTACTTC. V and J are TRBV9 and TRBJ2-7, with 7 bases that match TRBD2. The CDR3 sequence is 15 residues long. V trimming: 0 bases; J trimming: 5 bases; junction bases outside the gene matches: 8. CDR1 and CDR2 (germline): SGDLS, YYNGEE.

This chain joins TRBV7-6 and TRBJ2-5; D is undetermined. Trimming shortened V by 2 bases and J by 5 bases, and 9 bases separated the two germline ends. Per germline, CDR1 SGHVS and CDR2 FNYEAQ. This CDR3 spans 13 amino acids. CDR3 nucleotide sequence: TGTGCCAGCAGCTTACTTGCGTCCGAGACCCAGTACTTC. It specifies CASSLLASETQYF. The full variable domain, with the rest looked up from reference TRBV7-6 and TRBJ2-5, is GAGVSQSPRYKVTKRGQDVALRCDPISGHVSLYWYRQALGQGPEFLTYFNYEAQQDKSGLPNDRFSAERPEGSISTLTIQRTEQRDSAMYRCASSLLASETQYFGPGTRLLVL.

This clone is a singleton in its sample. The chain joins TRBV6-6 to TRBJ2-1, with D hard to call. CDR3 size: 11 residues. V lost 4 bases, J lost 7 bases, and 5 bases lay in between. CDR1 is MNHNY, CDR2 SVGAGI, per germline (reference sequence). The CDR3 sequence: CASSSLNEQFF. The CDR3 DNA reads as TGTGCCAGCAGTTCTCTTAATGAGCAGTTCTTC.

Of note for this clone: This sequence is one base from a far larger clone and is likely a read error. This chain uses TRBV29-1 with TRBJ1-1; TRBD1 might be the D (6 bases). Trimming stripped 7 bases from V and 6 bases from J, with 18 bases between. This CDR3 has 13 amino acids. Germline CDR1 SQVTM, CDR2 ANQGSEA. The CDR3 DNA follows: TGCAGCGCTCACCGGGACAAGGATGCTGAAGCTTTCTTT. Its protein product is CSAHRDKDAEAFF.

The J gene is TRBJ2-1, the V gene TRBV27, with TRBD1 matching over 7 bases. Germline V gene lookup returns CDR1 MNHEY and CDR2 SMNVEV (reference sequence). The CDR3 totals 14 residues. The trim removed 0 bases at V and 15 bases at J, leaving 11 bases unmatched. CDR3 DNA: TGTGCCAGCAGTTTATCTTCTTTGGGGACAGTAACGTTCTTC. This translates into CASSLSSLGTVTFF.

Only one count was recorded for this clone. The chain is built from TRBV15 and TRBJ2-5; 11 bases are a match to TRBD2. This CDR3 is 15 amino acids long. Per the germline V gene, CDR1 is LNHNV and CDR2 is YYDKDF (reference sequence). The V segment lost 9 bases and the J segment 4 bases; nucleotides outside the gene matches: 10. The CDR3: CATKPRLAGLETQYF. CDR3 DNA sequence: TGTGCCACTAAGCCCCGACTAGCGGGACTAGAGACCCAGTACTTC.

The genes are TRBV28 and TRBJ1-2, with D perhaps TRBD1 (6 bases). This CDR3 region has 15 residues. In germline, CDR1 is MDHEN, CDR2 SYDVKM. The V and J ends lost 5 bases and 8 bases respectively, with 21 bases between them. The CDR3 nucleotides are TGTGCCAGCAGTGGACCCAGGGGCCGCGAAGAGGGCTACACCTTC. Translated: CASSGPRGREEGYTF.

This clone was seen only a few times. CDR3 bases: TGTGCCAGCAGTGAAATCACCTTCGGGACCAGAGCGAATGAAAAACTGTTTTTT. Amino acid sequence: CASSEITFGTRANEKLFF. V and J are TRBV6-1 and TRBJ1-4, with a tentative D call TRBD1 (5 bases). Trimming took 2 bases from V and 5 from J, leaving 21 bases between them. Germline V gene lookup returns CDR1 MNHNS and CDR2 SASEGT. CDR3 size: 18 residues.

This chain links TRBV19 with TRBJ2-1, with 7 bases matching TRBD1. J lost 5 bases, V lost 4 bases, and 5 bases had no gene match. The CDR3 runs to 14 residues. Germline values: CDR1 LNHDA, CDR2 SQIVND (reference sequence). This CDR3 reads CASSKGARDNEQFF. CDR3 nucleotide sequence: TGTGCCAGTAGTAAGGGGGCTAGGGACAATGAGCAGTTCTTC.

The chain carries TRBV6-5 and TRBJ1-1, with D maybe TRBD1 (6 bases). V was pared by 0 bases and J by 2 bases, with 13 bases between. The CDR3 runs to 16 residues. The germline gives CDR1 MNHEY, CDR2 SVGAGI. For the CDR3, the DNA is TGTGCCAGCAGTTACTCCGAGATACAGGGAAACACTGAAGCTTTCTTT. This sequence encodes CASSYSEIQGNTEAFF.

The chain joins TRBV13 to TRBJ1-1; D is possibly TRBD1 (6 bases). The germline CDR1 and CDR2 sequences are PRHDT and FYEKMQ (reference sequence). This CDR3 is built from 14 residues. V was pared by 2 bases and J by 4 bases, with 11 bases between. Here the CDR3 reads CASSLYREVTEAFF. The CDR3, as DNA: TGTGCCAGCAGCTTATACAGGGAGGTCACTGAAGCTTTCTTT.

To note about this clone: A far bigger clonotype differs at one base, so this is likely a read error. The V call is TRBV7-2, the J call TRBJ2-7, with D perhaps given as TRBD1 or TRBD2 (5 bases each). CDR1 and CDR2 from the germline V gene are SGHTA and FQGNSA. CDR3 length: 15 amino acids. Trimming shortened V by 1 base and J by 3 bases, and 13 bases separated the two germline ends. CDR3 in amino acids: CASSLGTGTVYEQYF. CDR3 sequence (DNA): TGTGCCAGCAGCTTAGGAACCGGGACCGTCTACGAGCAGTACTTC.